The 20 T cell receptor beta chains below all came from one sample that was sequenced in a study of blood T cell repertoires in COVID-19. The table came from immunoSEQ multiplex PCR; TCRdb's copy has only in-frame clones and leaves some out. This sample has hundreds of thousands of clones, with almost 90% found just once. The sample consisted of peripheral blood. The source is an elderly man with acute or convalescent COVID-19.

The chain combines TRBV19 with TRBJ2-5, with D perhaps TRBD2 (6 bases). The CDR3 extends over 12 amino acids. The germline V and J ends were trimmed by 4 bases and 7 bases, with 10 bases remaining between them. Per the germline V gene, CDR1 is LNHDA and CDR2 is SQIVND (reference sequence). For the CDR3, the DNA is TGTGCCAGTAGTACGGGAGTTGGGACCCAGTACTTC. Residues: CASSTGVGTQYF.

The chain uses TRBV29-1 and TRBJ1-4; possible D gene TRBD1, 6 bases. This CDR3 region has 12 residues. V was pared by 5 bases and J by 8 bases, with 12 bases between. Germline V lookup: CDR1 SQVTM, CDR2 ANQGSEA. CDR3 sequence reads: CSVSRQGEKLFF. Written as DNA, the CDR3 is TGCAGCGTTAGCAGGCAGGGGGAAAAACTGTTTTTT.

The chain carries TRBV15 and TRBJ1-2, with 9 bases aligning to TRBD1. V dropped 3 bases and J dropped 7; count of bases not matched to a gene: 9. This CDR3 has 15 residues. Germline V gene sequence: CDR1 LNHNV, CDR2 YYDKDF (reference sequence). The chain's CDR3 is CATSREPGQGFGYTF. The CDR3 nucleotides are TGTGCCACCAGCAGGGAACCGGGACAGGGTTTTGGCTACACCTTC.

The chain carries TRBV5-6 and TRBJ2-1; perhaps TRBD1 as D (6 bases). Germline CDR1 is SGHDT and CDR2 is YYEEEE. This CDR3 is built from 14 residues. V shed 5 bases and J shed 6 bases, with 15 bases lying between them. CDR3 in DNA: TGTGCCAGCAGTTACAGCCTACAGGGCAATGAGCAGTTCTTC. Amino acids: CASSYSLQGNEQFF.

V usage is TRBV7-2 and J usage is TRBJ1-1; D may be TRBD1 (5 bases). The V and J ends lost 4 bases and 7 bases respectively, with 16 bases between them. CDR3 length: 14 residues. CDR1 and CDR2 (germline): SGHTA, FQGNSA. The CDR3 sequence is CASSSQARDVEAFF. Written as DNA, the CDR3 is TGTGCCAGCAGCTCCCAGGCCAGGGATGTTGAAGCTTTCTTT.

This sequence joins TRBV18 and TRBJ2-5; the match to TRBD2 covers 8 bases. CDR3 length: 15 residues. Germline CDR1 and CDR2: KGHSH and LQKENI. With V trimmed by 6 bases and J by 4 bases, 10 bases remained unmatched. Here the CDR3 reads CASSPGLGELETQYF. CDR3 bases: TGTGCCAGCTCGCCGGGACTAGGGGAATTAGAGACCCAGTACTTC.

The J gene is TRBJ2-7, the V gene TRBV6-2 or TRBV6-3, with no clear D. Germline V gene data show CDR1 as MNHEY and CDR2 as SVGEGT. The CDR3 contains 15 residues. Trimming removed 2 bases from V and 2 bases from J, with 13 bases in between. As DNA, the CDR3 is TGTGCCAGCAGTTACACTTTTACTAAAACCTACGAGCAGTACTTC. This codes for CASSYTFTKTYEQYF.

The count of this clone is one. This chain uses TRBV7-4 with TRBJ2-3; a possible D gene is TRBD2 (5 bases). V was pared by 0 bases and J by 1 base, with 20 bases between. Germline loops: CDR1 SGHVT, CDR2 SQSDAQ. This CDR3 is 19 amino acids long. CDR3 region: CASSLAPSTTSCGTDTQYF. The CDR3 DNA is TGTGCCAGCAGCTTAGCCCCTAGCACTACGTCCTGCGGCACAGATACGCAGTATTTT.

The genes are TRBV9 and TRBJ1-3; TRBD1 agrees at 9 bases. J lost 4 bases, V lost 0 bases, and 2 bases had no gene match. Germline values: CDR1 SGDLS, CDR2 YYNGEE. The CDR3 runs 15 residues. The CDR3 is CASSVGGTGGNTIYF. The CDR3 DNA sequence: TGTGCCAGCAGCGTAGGTGGGACAGGGGGAAACACCATATATTTT.

This chain connects TRBV7-9 to TRBJ1-1, with 7 bases lining up with TRBD1. V lost 8 bases to trimming and J lost 4 bases; unmatched junction nucleotides: 10. Germline V gene sequence: CDR1 SEHNR, CDR2 FQNEAQ (reference sequence). The CDR3 is made up of 14 amino acids. In nucleotides, the CDR3 is TGTGCCAGCGCTCCTAGCGACAGGGCCACTGAAGCTTTCTTT. Residues: CASAPSDRATEAFF.

The chain is built from TRBV24-1 and TRBJ2-3, with 8 bases lining up with TRBD2. The CDR3 spans 20 residues. Trimming cost V 10 bases and J 1 base; bases outside gene matches: 24. Germline V gene lookup returns CDR1 KGHDR and CDR2 SFDVKD. The CDR3 loop is CATTLPVKAGVLGGTDTQYF. The CDR3 DNA reads TGTGCCACTACTCTTCCCGTTAAAGCGGGGGTACTAGGCGGCACAGATACGCAGTATTTT.

V gene TRBV5-1 combines with J gene TRBJ2-7; maybe TRBD1 (5 bases). CDR3 size: 14 residues. Trimming shortened V by 3 bases and J by 0 bases, and 10 bases separated the two germline ends. CDR1 SGHRS and CDR2 YFSETQ come from the germline V gene. The DNA for the CDR3 is TGCGCCAGCAGCTCTGGGGCAGACTCCTACGAGCAGTACTTC. Translating gives CASSSGADSYEQYF. The full variable domain, in which reference TRBV5-1 and TRBJ2-7 provide the parts outside the CDR3, is KAGVTQTPRYLIKTRGQQVTLSCSPISGHRSVSWYQQTPGQGLQFLFEYFSETQRNKGNFPGRFSGRQFSNSRSEMNVSTLELGDSALYLCASSSGADSYEQYFGPGTRLTVT.

The chain employs TRBV20-1 and TRBJ2-5; 8 bases fit TRBD1. The junction had 6 bases not matched to a gene; V was cut back by 3 bases and J by 6 bases. The germline V gene has CDR1 DFQATT and CDR2 SNEGSKA (reference sequence). This CDR3 contains 13 residues. The CDR3 nucleotides are TGCAGTGCTAGTCCAGGGGGCTTGCAGACCCAGTACTTC. As protein: CSASPGGLQTQYF.

This chain connects TRBV28 to TRBJ1-1, with D hard to call. Trimming shortened V by 2 bases and J by 0 bases, and 4 bases separated the two germline ends. From germline, CDR1 is MDHEN and CDR2 SYDVKM. The CDR3 runs to 13 residues. The DNA of the CDR3 is TGTGCCAGCAGTTTAATCGTGAACACTGAAGCTTTCTTT. Residues: CASSLIVNTEAFF.

The V gene is TRBV6-5, the J gene TRBJ1-4; tentative D call: TRBD1 (5 bases). Trimming removed 2 bases from V and 6 bases from J, with 10 bases in between. This CDR3 spans 14 amino acids. Per the germline V gene, CDR1 is MNHEY and CDR2 is SVGAGI. CDR3 loop: CASSYGGVDEKLFF. CDR3 sequence (DNA): TGTGCCAGCAGTTACGGGGGGGTCGATGAAAAACTGTTTTTT.

The rearrangement joins TRBV11-2 to TRBJ2-2; TRBD2 agrees at 7 bases. The length of the CDR3 is 15 residues. The J segment lost 5 bases and the V segment lost 0 bases, leaving 3 bases of the junction unmatched. The germline CDR1 and CDR2 sequences are SGHAT and FQNNGV. The DNA of the CDR3 is TGTGCCAGCAGCTTAGATCGCGGGAGTACCGGGGAGCTGTTTTTT. This codes for CASSLDRGSTGELFF.

V gene TRBV19 combines with J gene TRBJ1-1; no definite D call. V was shortened by 3 bases and J by 1 base, with 9 bases between the two germline ends. This CDR3 comprises 14 residues. Germline-derived CDR1 and CDR2 are LNHDA and SQIVND (reference sequence). This CDR3 reads CASSIYGRNTEAFF. CDR3 DNA: TGTGCCAGTAGTATTTACGGGAGGAACACTGAAGCTTTCTTT.

The rearrangement links TRBV7-8 to TRBJ2-3; 8 bases are shared with TRBD1. In germline, CDR1 is SGHVS, CDR2 FQNEAQ. The CDR3 spans 15 residues. V lost 4 bases and J lost 11; bases outside the gene matches: 14. The CDR3 protein is CASSYRRGPLGGQYF. Written as DNA, the CDR3 is TGTGCCAGCAGCTATCGCAGGGGGCCTCTCGGAGGGCAGTATTTT.

The chain recombines TRBV14 with TRBJ2-3; D might be TRBD1 (6 bases). V was clipped by 1 base and J by 4 bases, with 15 bases between them. Germline V CDR1 and CDR2: SGHDN, FVKESK. The CDR3 has 16 residues. Written as DNA, the CDR3 is TGTGCCAGCAGCCAAGGGTTGGGGGCGAGGGCAGATACGCAGTATTTT. This encodes CASSQGLGARADTQYF.

The rearrangement uses TRBV7-2 and TRBJ2-5, with D possibly being TRBD2 (6 bases). CDR1 and CDR2 from the germline V gene are SGHTA and FQGNSA. Trimming took off 3 bases at V and 2 bases at J, with 10 bases between the two ends. This CDR3 region has 14 residues. This CDR3 is CASSFFGGQETQYF. The DNA for the CDR3 is TGTGCCAGCAGCTTCTTCGGGGGTCAAGAGACCCAGTACTTC.